This T cell receptor (beta chain) comes out of a study of T cell responses to AZD1222 COVID-19 vaccine. General study findings and limits: Unmutated variant regions reportedly attract nearly half of all spike-specific TCRs. A rise in Spike-specific TCR breadth and depth followed two AZD1222 doses. The number of AZD1222 recipients seropositive at baseline was only six.

Points on this clone: Antigen unknown.

Clones were sequenced by immunoSEQ multiplex PCR, and TCRdb holds only the in-frame ones, with some missing. This sample carries 150,000 to 200,000 clones, roughly 87% of them seen once, and the ten largest clones take approximately 6.3%. V was cut by 4 bases and J by 6 bases, with 12 bases left in between. The CDR3 runs 13 residues. Per germline, CDR1 SGHDN and CDR2 FVKESK. The sequence was obtained from an adult who received the AZD1222 COVID-19 vaccine. The sample here was peripheral blood, taken 28 days after the second AZD1222 dose. The rearrangement uses TRBV14 and TRBJ1-1; D gene unclear. The CDR3, as DNA: TGTGCCAGCAGCCCATATCCCGGGGCTGAAGCTTTCTTT. Translation gives CASSPYPGAEAFF.